This TCR beta chain was sequenced for a study of T cells in Graves' hyperthyroidism and ophthalmopathy. This clonotype turned up a few times. From RNA transcripts, TCR beta CDR3 regions were amplified. HTBI primers were the set used in a first-round RT-PCR of the TCR CDR3. One entry per CDR3 protein results from TCRdb running MiXCR on the multiplex PCR reads. The profile shows about 480,000 distinct CDR3 sequences, under 15% of them singletons. The CDR3 contains 14 residues. CDR1 is LNHDA, CDR2 SQIVND, per germline (reference sequence). Between the trimmed V and J ends, which lost 3 bases and 3 bases, there was a span of 12 bases.

The sequence was obtained from a young woman with Graves' hyperthyroidism. The chain has TRBV19 and TRBJ2-7; D is possibly TRBD1 (6 bases). What was sequenced was blood. CDR3 bases: TGTGCCAGTAGTATCTCAGGGGTCCGCTACGAGCAGTACTTC. It codes for CASSISGVRYEQYF.